This TCR beta chain was documented in a study of blood T cell repertoires in COVID-19. The overall study: Whether acute or convalescent, the COVID-19 samples came from the United States, Italy and Spain. T cells, B-cell-depleted T cells, or PBMCs provided the cDNA or gDNA that served as material.

This clone has more than one count but fewer than ten. Per the germline V gene, CDR1 is MGHRA and CDR2 is YSYEKL. The CDR3 length is 14 residues. The V end was cut by 4 bases, the J end by 1 base, with 10 bases between. Original methodology: Amplification of reference gene primers provided the estimated nucleated cell counts. Here immunoSEQ multiplex PCR was the method, and the copy in TCRdb shows in-frame clones only, minus some. Clonal size and the V and J genes are those of that table, whereas D and trimming came from the DNA. The sample consists of some 25,000 clones, 80% to 90% of them appearing once.

The gene calls are TRBV4-1 and TRBJ2-5; D possibly corresponds to TRBD2 (5 bases). Material: peripheral blood. This clonotype originated in a man in his 70s with acute or convalescent COVID-19. The CDR3 is CASSRNEGQETQYF. The CDR3 bases are TGCGCCAGCAGCCGTAATGAGGGCCAAGAGACCCAGTACTTC.